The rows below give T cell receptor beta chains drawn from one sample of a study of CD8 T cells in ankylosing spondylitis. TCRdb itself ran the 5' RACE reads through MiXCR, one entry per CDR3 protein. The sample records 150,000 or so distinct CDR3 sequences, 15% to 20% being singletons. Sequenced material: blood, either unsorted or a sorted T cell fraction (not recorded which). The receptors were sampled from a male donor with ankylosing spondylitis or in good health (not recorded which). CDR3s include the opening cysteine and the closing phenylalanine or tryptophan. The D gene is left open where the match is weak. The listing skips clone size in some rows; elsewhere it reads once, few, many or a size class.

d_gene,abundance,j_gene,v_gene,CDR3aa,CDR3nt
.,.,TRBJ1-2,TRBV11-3,CASSFKAGESPNYGYTF,TGTGCCAGCAGCTTCAAGGCAGGGGAGTCTCCTAACTATGGCTACACCTTC
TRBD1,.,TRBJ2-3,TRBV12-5,CASGRTGETDTQYF,TGTGCTAGTGGTCGGACAGGGGAAACAGATACGCAGTATTTT
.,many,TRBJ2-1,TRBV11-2,CASSLDNGGRPQFF,TGTGCCAGCAGCTTAGATAATGGGGGGAGGCCTCAGTTCTTC
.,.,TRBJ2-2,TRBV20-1,CCARDPVGGTNTGELFF,TGCTGTGCTAGAGATCCCGTCGGGGGAACGAACACCGGGGAGCTGTTTTTT
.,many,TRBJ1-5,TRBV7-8,CASSMDGSRNQPQHF,TGTGCCAGCAGCATGGACGGATCCAGAAATCAGCCCCAGCATTTT
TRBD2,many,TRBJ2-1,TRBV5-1,CASSSGLAVSYNEQFF,TGCGCCAGCAGCTCGGGACTAGCGGTCTCCTACAATGAGCAGTTCTTC
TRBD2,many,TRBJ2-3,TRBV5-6,CASSLRVAGMLRTDTQYF,TGTGCCAGCAGCTTGAGGGTAGCGGGAATGTTACGCACAGATACGCAGTATTTT
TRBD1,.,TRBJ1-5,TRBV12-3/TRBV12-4,CASSPGQGARPQHF,TGTGCCAGCAGTCCCGGACAGGGGGCGCGGCCCCAGCATTTT
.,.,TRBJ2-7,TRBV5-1,CASSAEVTHEQYF,TGCGCCAGCAGCGCCGAGGTTACCCACGAGCAGTACTTC
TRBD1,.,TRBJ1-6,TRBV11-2,CASSLRRQGEIGSPLHF,TGTGCCAGCAGCTTGAGGAGACAGGGTGAGATCGGTTCACCCCTCCACTTT
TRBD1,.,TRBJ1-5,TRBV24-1,CATSDSGTGGRQPQHF,TGTGCCACCAGTGACTCCGGGACAGGGGGCCGTCAGCCCCAGCATTTT